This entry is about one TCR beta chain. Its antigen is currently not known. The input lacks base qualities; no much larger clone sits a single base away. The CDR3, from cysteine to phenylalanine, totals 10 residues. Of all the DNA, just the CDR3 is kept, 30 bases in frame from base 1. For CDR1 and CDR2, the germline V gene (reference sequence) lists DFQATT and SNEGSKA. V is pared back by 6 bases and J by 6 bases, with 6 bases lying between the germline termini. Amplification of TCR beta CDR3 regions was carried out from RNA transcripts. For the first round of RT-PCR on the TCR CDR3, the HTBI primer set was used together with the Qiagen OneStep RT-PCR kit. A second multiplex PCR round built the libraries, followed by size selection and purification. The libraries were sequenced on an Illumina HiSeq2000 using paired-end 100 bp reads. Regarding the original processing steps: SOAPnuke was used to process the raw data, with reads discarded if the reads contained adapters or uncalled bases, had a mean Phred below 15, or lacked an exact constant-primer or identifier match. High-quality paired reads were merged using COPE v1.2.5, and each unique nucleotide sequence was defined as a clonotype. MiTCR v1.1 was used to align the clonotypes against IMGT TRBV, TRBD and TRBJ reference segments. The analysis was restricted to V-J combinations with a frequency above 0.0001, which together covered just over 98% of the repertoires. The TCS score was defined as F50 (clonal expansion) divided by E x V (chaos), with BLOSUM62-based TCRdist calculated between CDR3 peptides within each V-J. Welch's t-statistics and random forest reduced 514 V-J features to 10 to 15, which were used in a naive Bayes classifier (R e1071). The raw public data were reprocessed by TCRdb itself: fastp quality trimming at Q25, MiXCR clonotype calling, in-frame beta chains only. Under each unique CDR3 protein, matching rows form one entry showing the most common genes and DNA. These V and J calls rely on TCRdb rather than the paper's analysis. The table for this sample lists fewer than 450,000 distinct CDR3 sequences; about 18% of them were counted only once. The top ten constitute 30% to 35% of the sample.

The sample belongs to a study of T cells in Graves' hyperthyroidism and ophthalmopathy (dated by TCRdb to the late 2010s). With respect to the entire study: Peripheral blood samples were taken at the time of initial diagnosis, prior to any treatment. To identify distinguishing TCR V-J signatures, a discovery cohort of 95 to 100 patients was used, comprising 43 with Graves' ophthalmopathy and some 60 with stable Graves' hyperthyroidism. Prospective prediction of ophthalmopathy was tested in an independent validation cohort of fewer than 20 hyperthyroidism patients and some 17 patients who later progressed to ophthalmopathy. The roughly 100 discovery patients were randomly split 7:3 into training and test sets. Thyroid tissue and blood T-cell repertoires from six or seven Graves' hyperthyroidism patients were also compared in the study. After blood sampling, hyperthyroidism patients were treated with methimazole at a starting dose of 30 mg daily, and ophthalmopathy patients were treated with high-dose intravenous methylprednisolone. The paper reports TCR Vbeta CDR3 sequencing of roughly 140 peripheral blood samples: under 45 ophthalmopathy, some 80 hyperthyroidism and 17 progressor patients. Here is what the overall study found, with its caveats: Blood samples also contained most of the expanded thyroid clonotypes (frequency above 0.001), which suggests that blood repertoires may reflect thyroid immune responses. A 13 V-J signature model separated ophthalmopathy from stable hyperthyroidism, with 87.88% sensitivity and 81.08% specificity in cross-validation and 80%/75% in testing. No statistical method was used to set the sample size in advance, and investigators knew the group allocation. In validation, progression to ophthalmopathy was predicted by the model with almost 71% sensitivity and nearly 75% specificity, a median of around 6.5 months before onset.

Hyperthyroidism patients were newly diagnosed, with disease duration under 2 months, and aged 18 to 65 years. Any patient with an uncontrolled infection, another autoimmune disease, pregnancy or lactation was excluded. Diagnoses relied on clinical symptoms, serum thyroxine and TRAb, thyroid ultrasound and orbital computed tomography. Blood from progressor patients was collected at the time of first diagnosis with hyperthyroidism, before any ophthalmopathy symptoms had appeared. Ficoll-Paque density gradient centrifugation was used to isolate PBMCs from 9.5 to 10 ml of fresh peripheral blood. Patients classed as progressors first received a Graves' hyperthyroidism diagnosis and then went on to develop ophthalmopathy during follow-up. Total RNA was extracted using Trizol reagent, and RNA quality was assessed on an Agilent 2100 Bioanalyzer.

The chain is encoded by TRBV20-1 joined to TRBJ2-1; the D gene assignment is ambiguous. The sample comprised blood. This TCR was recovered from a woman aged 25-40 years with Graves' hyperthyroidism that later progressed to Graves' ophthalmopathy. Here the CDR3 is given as CSAKSNEQFF. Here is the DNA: TGCAGTGCGAAAAGCAATGAGCAGTTCTTC.